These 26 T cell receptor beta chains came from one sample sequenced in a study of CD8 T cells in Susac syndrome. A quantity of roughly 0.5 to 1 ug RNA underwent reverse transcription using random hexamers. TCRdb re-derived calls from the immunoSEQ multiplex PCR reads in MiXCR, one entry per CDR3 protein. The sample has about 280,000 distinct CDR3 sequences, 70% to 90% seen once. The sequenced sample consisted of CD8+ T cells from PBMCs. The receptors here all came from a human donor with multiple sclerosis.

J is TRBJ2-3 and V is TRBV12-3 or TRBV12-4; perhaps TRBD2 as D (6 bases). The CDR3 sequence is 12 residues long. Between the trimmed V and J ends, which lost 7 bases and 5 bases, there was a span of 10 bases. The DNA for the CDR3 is TGTGCCAGCAACCGAGCGGGAGATACGCAGTATTTT. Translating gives CASNRAGDTQYF.

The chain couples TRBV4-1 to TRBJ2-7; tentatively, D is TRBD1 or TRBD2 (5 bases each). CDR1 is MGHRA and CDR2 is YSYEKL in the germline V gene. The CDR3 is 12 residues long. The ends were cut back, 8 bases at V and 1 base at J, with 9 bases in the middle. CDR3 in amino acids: CASQGGSYEQYF. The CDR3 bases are TGCGCCAGCCAGGGCGGGTCCTACGAGCAGTACTTC.

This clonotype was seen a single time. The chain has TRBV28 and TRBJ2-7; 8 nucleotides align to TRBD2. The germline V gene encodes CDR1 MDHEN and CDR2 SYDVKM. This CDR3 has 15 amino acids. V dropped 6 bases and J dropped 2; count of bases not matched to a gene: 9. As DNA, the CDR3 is TGTGCCAGCAGCCTAGCGGGCAGAAACCCCTACGAGCAGTACTTC. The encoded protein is CASSLAGRNPYEQYF.

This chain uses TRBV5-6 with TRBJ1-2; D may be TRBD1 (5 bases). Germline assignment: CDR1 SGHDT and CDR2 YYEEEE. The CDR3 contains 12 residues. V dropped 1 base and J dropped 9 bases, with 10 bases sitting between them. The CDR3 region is CASSLQGLSYTF. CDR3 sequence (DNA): TGTGCCAGCAGCTTGCAGGGTCTTAGCTACACCTTC.

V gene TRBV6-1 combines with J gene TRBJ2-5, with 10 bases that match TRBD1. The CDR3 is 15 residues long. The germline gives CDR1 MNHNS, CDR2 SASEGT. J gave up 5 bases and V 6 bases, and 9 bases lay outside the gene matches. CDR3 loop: CASSPGTGVEETQYF. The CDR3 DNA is TGTGCCAGCAGCCCCGGGACAGGGGTTGAGGAGACCCAGTACTTC.

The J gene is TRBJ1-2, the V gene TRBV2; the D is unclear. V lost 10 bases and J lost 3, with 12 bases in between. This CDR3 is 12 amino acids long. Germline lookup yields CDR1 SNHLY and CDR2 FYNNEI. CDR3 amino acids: CANPMADYGYTF. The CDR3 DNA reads TGTGCCAACCCAATGGCAGACTATGGCTACACCTTC. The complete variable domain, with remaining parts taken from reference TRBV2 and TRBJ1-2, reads EPEVTQTPSHQVTQMGQEVILRCVPISNHLYFYWYRQILGQKVEFLVSFYNNEISEKSEIFDDQFSVERPDGSNFTLKIRSTKLEDSAMYFCANPMADYGYTFGSGTRLTVV.

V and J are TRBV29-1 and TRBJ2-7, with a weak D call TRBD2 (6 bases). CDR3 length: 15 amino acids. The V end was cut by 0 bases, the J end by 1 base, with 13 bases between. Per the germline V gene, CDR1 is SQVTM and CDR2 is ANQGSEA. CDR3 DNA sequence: TGCAGCGTTGAAGATGACGGTGGGGGGTCCTACGAGCAGTACTTC. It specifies CSVEDDGGGSYEQYF.

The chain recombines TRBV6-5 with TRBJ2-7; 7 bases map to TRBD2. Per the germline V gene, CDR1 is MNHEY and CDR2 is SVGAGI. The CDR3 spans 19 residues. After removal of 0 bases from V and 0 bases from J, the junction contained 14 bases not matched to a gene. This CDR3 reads CASSYSMSPRGESSYEQYF. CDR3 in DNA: TGTGCCAGCAGTTACTCGATGAGTCCCCGGGGGGAAAGCTCCTACGAGCAGTACTTC.

This CDR3 is CASSGGGYTF. The CDR3 DNA reads as TGTGCCAGCAGCGGAGGGGGCTACACCTTC. This sequence joins TRBV9 and TRBJ1-2, with D uncertain. Germline V lookup: CDR1 SGDLS, CDR2 YYNGEE. V gave up 3 bases and J gave up 8 bases, with 5 bases separating them. The CDR3 length is 10 residues.

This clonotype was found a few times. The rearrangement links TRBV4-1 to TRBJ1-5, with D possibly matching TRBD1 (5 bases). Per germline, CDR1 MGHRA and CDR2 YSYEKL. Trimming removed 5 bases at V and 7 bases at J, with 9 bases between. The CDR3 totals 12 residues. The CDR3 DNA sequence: TGCGCCAGCAGCACCGGGGGGCAGCCCCAGCATTTT. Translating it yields CASSTGGQPQHF.

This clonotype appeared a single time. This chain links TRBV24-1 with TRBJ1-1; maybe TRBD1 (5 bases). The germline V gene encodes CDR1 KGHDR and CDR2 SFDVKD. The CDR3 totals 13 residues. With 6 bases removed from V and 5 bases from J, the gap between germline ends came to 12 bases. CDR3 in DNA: TGTGCCACCAGTCCTCTGGGGGGTACTGAAGCTTTCTTT. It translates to CATSPLGGTEAFF.

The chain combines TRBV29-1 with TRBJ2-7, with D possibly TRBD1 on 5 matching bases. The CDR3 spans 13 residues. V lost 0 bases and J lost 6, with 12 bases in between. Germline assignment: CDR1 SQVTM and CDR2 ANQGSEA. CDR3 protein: CSVEEGPNFEQYF. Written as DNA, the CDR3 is TGCAGCGTTGAAGAGGGGCCGAATTTCGAGCAGTACTTC.

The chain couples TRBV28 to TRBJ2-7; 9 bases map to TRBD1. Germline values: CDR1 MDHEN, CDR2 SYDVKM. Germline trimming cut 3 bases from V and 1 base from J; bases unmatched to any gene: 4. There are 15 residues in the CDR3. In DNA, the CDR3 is TGTGCCAGCAGTTTGGGACAGGGATCGTCCTACGAGCAGTACTTC. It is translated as CASSLGQGSSYEQYF.

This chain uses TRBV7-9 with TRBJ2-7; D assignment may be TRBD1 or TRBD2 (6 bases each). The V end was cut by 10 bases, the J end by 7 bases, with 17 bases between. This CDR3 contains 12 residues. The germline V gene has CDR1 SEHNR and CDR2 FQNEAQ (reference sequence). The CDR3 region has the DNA TGTGCCATCAGGCTCCGAGGGGGGGAGCAGTACTTC. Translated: CAIRLRGGEQYF. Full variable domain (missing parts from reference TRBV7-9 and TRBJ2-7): DTGVSQNPRHKITKRGQNVTFRCDPISEHNRLYWYRQTLGQGPEFLTYFQNEAQLEKSRLLSDRFSAERPKGSFSTLEIQRTEQGDSAMYLCAIRLRGGEQYFGPGTRLTVT.

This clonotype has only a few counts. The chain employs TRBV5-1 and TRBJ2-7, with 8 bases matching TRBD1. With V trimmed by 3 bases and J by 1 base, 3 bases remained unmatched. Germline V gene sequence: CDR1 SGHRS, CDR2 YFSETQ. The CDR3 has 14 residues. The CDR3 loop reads CASSSQGGSYEQYF. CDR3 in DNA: TGCGCCAGCAGCTCACAGGGGGGTTCCTACGAGCAGTACTTC. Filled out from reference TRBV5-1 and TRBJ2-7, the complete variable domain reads KAGVTQTPRYLIKTRGQQVTLSCSPISGHRSVSWYQQTPGQGLQFLFEYFSETQRNKGNFPGRFSGRQFSNSRSEMNVSTLELGDSALYLCASSSQGGSYEQYFGPGTRLTVT.

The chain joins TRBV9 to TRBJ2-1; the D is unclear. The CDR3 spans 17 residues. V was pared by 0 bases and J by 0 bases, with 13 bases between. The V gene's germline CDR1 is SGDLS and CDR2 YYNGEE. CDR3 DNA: TGTGCCAGCAGCGTAGGTTATCCGGGCCTCTCCTACAATGAGCAGTTCTTC. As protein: CASSVGYPGLSYNEQFF.

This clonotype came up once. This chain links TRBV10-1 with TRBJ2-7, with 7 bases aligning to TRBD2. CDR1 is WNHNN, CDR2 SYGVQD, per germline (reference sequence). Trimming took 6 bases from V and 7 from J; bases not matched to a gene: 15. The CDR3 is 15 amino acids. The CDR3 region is CASSLRRGSLGEQYF. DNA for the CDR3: TGCGCCAGCAGCCTCCGGCGGGGGTCCCTCGGAGAGCAGTACTTC.

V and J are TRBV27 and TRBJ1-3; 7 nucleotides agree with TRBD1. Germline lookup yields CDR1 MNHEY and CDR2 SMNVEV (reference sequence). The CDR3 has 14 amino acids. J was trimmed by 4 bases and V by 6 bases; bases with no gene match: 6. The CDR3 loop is CASREGARGNTIYF. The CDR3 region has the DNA TGTGCCAGCAGGGAGGGGGCTCGAGGAAACACCATATATTTT.

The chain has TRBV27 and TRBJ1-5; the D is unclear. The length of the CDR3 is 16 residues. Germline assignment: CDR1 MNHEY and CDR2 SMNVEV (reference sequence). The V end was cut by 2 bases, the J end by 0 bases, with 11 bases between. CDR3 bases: TGTGCCAGCAGTTTACGCGGAGGGTATAGCAATCAGCCCCAGCATTTT. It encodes CASSLRGGYSNQPQHF.

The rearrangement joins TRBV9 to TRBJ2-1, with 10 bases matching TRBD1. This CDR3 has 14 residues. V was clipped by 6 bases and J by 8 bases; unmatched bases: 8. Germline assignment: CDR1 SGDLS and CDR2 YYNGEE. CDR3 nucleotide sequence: TGTGCCAGCACCCCGGGACAGGGGTCATATGAGCAGTTCTTC. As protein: CASTPGQGSYEQFF.

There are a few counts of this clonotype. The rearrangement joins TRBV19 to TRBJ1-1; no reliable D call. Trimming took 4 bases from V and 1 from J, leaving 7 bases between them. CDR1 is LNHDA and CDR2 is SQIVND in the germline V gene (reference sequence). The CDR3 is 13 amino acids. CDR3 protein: CASSNSGNTEAFF. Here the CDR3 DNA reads TGTGCCAGTAGTAACAGTGGGAACACTGAAGCTTTCTTT.

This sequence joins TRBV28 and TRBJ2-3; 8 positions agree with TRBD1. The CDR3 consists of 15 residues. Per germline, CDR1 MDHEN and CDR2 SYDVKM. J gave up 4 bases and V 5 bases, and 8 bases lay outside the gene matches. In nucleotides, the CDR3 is TGTGCCAGCAGTCGCTCAGGGGGCTGGGCAGATACGCAGTATTTT. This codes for CASSRSGGWADTQYF. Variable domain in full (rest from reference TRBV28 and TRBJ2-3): DVKVTQSSRYLVKRTGEKVFLECVQDMDHENMFWYRQDPGLGLRLIYFSYDVKMKEKGDIPEGYSVSREKKERFSLILESASTNQTSMYLCASSRSGGWADTQYFGPGTRLTVL.

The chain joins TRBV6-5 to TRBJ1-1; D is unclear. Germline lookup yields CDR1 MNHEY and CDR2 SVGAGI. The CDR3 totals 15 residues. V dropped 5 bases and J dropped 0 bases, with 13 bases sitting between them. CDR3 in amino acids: CASSPLGNMNTEAFF. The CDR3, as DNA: TGTGCCAGCAGTCCACTTGGAAACATGAACACTGAAGCTTTCTTT.

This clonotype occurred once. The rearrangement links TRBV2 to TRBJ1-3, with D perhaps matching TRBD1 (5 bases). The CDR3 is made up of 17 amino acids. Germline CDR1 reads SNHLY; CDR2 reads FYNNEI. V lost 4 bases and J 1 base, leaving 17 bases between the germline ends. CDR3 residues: CASSGLRVAVSGNTIYF. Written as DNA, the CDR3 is TGTGCCAGCAGTGGACTCAGGGTGGCAGTTTCTGGAAACACCATATATTTT. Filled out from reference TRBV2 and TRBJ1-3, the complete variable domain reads EPEVTQTPSHQVTQMGQEVILRCVPISNHLYFYWYRQILGQKVEFLVSFYNNEISEKSEIFDDQFSVERPDGSNFTLKIRSTKLEDSAMYFCASSGLRVAVSGNTIYFGEGSWLTVV.

CDR3 DNA: TGTGCCAGCAGCCTTGGTCCTAACACCATATATTTT. This sequence encodes CASSLGPNTIYF. The rearrangement uses TRBV7-9 and TRBJ1-3; no firm D call. The CDR3 has 12 amino acids. V was clipped by 5 bases and J by 7 bases, with 9 bases between them. Germline CDR1 is SEHNR and CDR2 is FQNEAQ (reference sequence).

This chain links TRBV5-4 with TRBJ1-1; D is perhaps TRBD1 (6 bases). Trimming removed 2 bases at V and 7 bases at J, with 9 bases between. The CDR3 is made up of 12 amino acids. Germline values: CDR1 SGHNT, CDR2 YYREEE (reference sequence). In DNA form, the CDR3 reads TGTGCCAGCAGCTTCGGACAGAGTGAAGCTTTCTTT. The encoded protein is CASSFGQSEAFF.